These 25 T cell receptor beta chains originate from one sample sequenced in a study of blood T cell repertoires in COVID-19. Sequencing was performed with immunoSEQ multiplex PCR; in TCRdb, only in-frame clones are kept and a portion is missing. The table records about 150,000 clones, over 60% of them present only once. Sequencing was performed on peripheral blood. The receptors shown here come from a man older than 75 with acute or convalescent COVID-19.

The sample holds one count of this clone. The chain recombines TRBV5-1 with TRBJ2-7; 11 bases are a match to TRBD2. CDR1 is SGHRS and CDR2 is YFSETQ in the germline V gene. Germline trimming cut 0 bases from V and 5 bases from J; bases unmatched to any gene: 10. This CDR3 is built from 17 residues. CDR3 residues: CASSLASSGGIDDEQYV. The CDR3 region has the DNA TGCGCCAGCAGCTTGGCCTCTAGCGGGGGGATCGATGACGAGCAGTACGTC.

In its sample, this clone was seen a few times. V gene TRBV6-1 combines with J gene TRBJ1-5; D is uncertain. This CDR3 is 14 amino acids long. With 2 bases removed from V and 2 bases from J, the gap between germline ends came to 7 bases. CDR1 and CDR2 (germline): MNHNS, SASEGT. The CDR3 spells CASSERGGNQPQHF. The CDR3 region has the DNA TGTGCCAGCAGTGAACGGGGAGGCAATCAGCCCCAGCATTTT.

The rearrangement joins TRBV5-5 to TRBJ1-4, with D tentatively TRBD1 (5 bases). V gave up 0 bases and J gave up 4 bases, with 10 bases separating them. CDR1 and CDR2 from the germline V gene are SGHKS and YYEKEE (reference sequence). The CDR3 has 15 amino acids. Written as DNA, the CDR3 is TGTGCCAGCAGCTTGGGGGGCAGGATTAATGAAAAACTGTTTTTT. Residues: CASSLGGRINEKLFF.

V is TRBV5-1 and J is TRBJ2-7; weak D call: TRBD2 (6 bases). Germline-derived CDR1 and CDR2 are SGHRS and YFSETQ. Trimming stripped 5 bases from V and 3 bases from J, with 12 bases between. The CDR3 consists of 13 residues. CDR3 loop: CASSDFGGYEQYV. The CDR3 DNA sequence: TGCGCCAGCAGTGATTTCGGGGGCTACGAGCAGTACGTC.

This rearrangement joins TRBV19 to TRBJ1-5; no firm D call. CDR1 is LNHDA and CDR2 is SQIVND in the germline V gene (reference sequence). This CDR3 region has 15 residues. Trimming took off 6 bases at V and 4 bases at J, with 16 bases between the two ends. The DNA of the CDR3 is TGTGCCAGTAGGGTAAGGGAGTGGGGAAATCAGCCCCAGCATTTT. Encoded protein: CASRVREWGNQPQHF.

This chain uses TRBV29-1 with TRBJ2-5, with D hard to call. Germline V CDR1 and CDR2: SQVTM, ANQGSEA. Trimming cost V 3 bases and J 0 bases, with 5 bases left between them. The CDR3 has 12 residues. CDR3 DNA: TGCAGCGTTGAGTACAACCAAGAGACCCAGTACTTC. Translated, it gives CSVEYNQETQYF.

The J gene is TRBJ1-4, the V gene TRBV2; tentatively, D is TRBD1 (5 bases). Trimming left V 3 bases short and J 7 bases short, with 9 bases between. The CDR3 totals 13 residues. Per the germline V gene, CDR1 is SNHLY and CDR2 is FYNNEI. The CDR3 DNA sequence: TGTGCCAGCAGTGAGGGGCCGTCTGAAAAACTGTTTTTT. It translates to CASSEGPSEKLFF. Together with reference TRBV2 and TRBJ1-4, the CDR3 gives the full variable domain: EPEVTQTPSHQVTQMGQEVILRCVPISNHLYFYWYRQILGQKVEFLVSFYNNEISEKSEIFDDQFSVERPDGSNFTLKIRSTKLEDSAMYFCASSEGPSEKLFFGSGTQLSVL.

The J gene is TRBJ2-5, the V gene TRBV5-1; 11 nucleotides match TRBD2. The V gene end was trimmed by 3 bases and the J gene end by 4 bases; junction bases not matched to a gene: 8. Looked up from germline, CDR1 is SGHRS and CDR2 is YFSETQ. This CDR3 region has 16 residues. CDR3 region: CASSSPGLAVAETQYF. In nucleotides, the CDR3 is TGCGCCAGCAGCTCCCCGGGACTAGCGGTGGCAGAGACCCAGTACTTC.

V gene TRBV11-2 combines with J gene TRBJ2-7; no firm D call. The CDR3 runs to 13 residues. The germline V gene has CDR1 SGHAT and CDR2 FQNNGV. Trimming shortened V by 5 bases and J by 4 bases, and 12 bases separated the two germline ends. The CDR3 spells CASSPYFGYEQYV. CDR3 sequence (DNA): TGTGCCAGCAGCCCGTACTTCGGGTACGAGCAGTACGTC.

This chain uses TRBV5-1 with TRBJ2-7; 7 positions agree with TRBD1. The V gene end was trimmed by 4 bases and the J gene end by 3 bases; junction bases not matched to a gene: 16. CDR1 and CDR2 from the germline V gene are SGHRS and YFSETQ. The CDR3 is 17 amino acids. Here the CDR3 DNA reads TGCGCCAGCAGCCCCCCAAATGACAGGGAAGTTTTCTACGAGCAGTACGTC. Translating it yields CASSPPNDREVFYEQYV.

Details on this clone: The sample holds other DNA sequences that translate to the same CDR3. The rearrangement uses TRBV28 and TRBJ2-5; 9 bases agree with TRBD2. This CDR3 is 14 amino acids long. The V gene end was trimmed by 2 bases and the J gene end by 2 bases; junction bases not matched to a gene: 0. Germline V gene lookup returns CDR1 MDHEN and CDR2 SYDVKM. This CDR3 is CASSLSGGQETQYF. The CDR3 DNA follows: TGTGCCAGCAGTTTAAGCGGGGGGCAAGAGACCCAGTACTTC.

This chain links TRBV7-2 with TRBJ2-1; 10 nucleotides agree with TRBD2. This CDR3 has 16 residues. The V gene end was trimmed by 3 bases and the J gene end by 3 bases; junction bases not matched to a gene: 5. CDR1 and CDR2 (germline): SGHTA, FQGNSA. CDR3 loop: CASSLRTSGVYNEQFF. The CDR3 DNA sequence: TGTGCCAGCAGCTTGAGGACTAGCGGTGTCTACAATGAGCAGTTCTTC.

The chain joins TRBV6-1 to TRBJ2-1; D is unclear. This CDR3 contains 12 residues. Germline assignment: CDR1 MNHNS and CDR2 SASEGT. V was shortened by 2 bases and J by 5 bases, with 4 bases between the two germline ends. CDR3 sequence (DNA): TGTGCCAGCAGTGAACCCAACAATGAGCAGTTCTTC. This encodes CASSEPNNEQFF.

The V gene is TRBV2, the J gene TRBJ2-5; D perhaps matches TRBD2 (7 bases). Germline CDR1 SNHLY, CDR2 FYNNEI. CDR3 length: 13 residues. With 6 bases removed from V and 6 bases from J, the gap between germline ends came to 14 bases. CDR3 sequence reads: CASRGGAVKTQYF. CDR3 nucleotide sequence: TGTGCCAGCAGAGGGGGGGCCGTGAAGACCCAGTACTTC.

The chain recombines TRBV5-4 with TRBJ2-3, with 12 bases matching TRBD2. Unmatched junction bases numbered 6, after V lost 4 bases and J lost 0 bases. The CDR3 sequence is 17 residues long. In germline, CDR1 is SGHNT, CDR2 YYREEE (reference sequence). DNA for the CDR3: TGTGCCAGCAGCACTCGACTAGCGGGGGCTAGCACAGATACGCAGTATTTT. Protein: CASSTRLAGASTDTQYF.

Only a few counts were recorded for this clone. The chain recombines TRBV19 with TRBJ1-5, with 7 nucleotides matching TRBD1. V lost 3 bases to trimming and J lost 4 bases; unmatched junction nucleotides: 3. This CDR3 is built from 14 residues. Germline V gene data show CDR1 as LNHDA and CDR2 as SQIVND (reference sequence). The CDR3 spells CASSILQGNQPQHF. The CDR3 DNA sequence: TGTGCCAGTAGTATCCTACAGGGGAATCAGCCCCAGCATTTT.

The rearrangement uses TRBV6-5 and TRBJ2-6; no clear D gene. The V end lost 6 bases, the J end lost 2 bases, and 5 bases lay between the germline ends. The CDR3 consists of 13 residues. Germline CDR1 MNHEY, CDR2 SVGAGI. As DNA, the CDR3 is TGTGCCAGCAGGCGCACTGGGGCCAACGTCCTGACTTTC. The encoded protein is CASRRTGANVLTF.

This chain connects TRBV5-4 to TRBJ2-5, with D possibly being TRBD2 (6 bases). There are 14 residues in the CDR3. Germline CDR1 reads SGHNT; CDR2 reads YYREEE (reference sequence). V was trimmed by 6 bases and J by 5 bases, leaving 17 bases between them. This CDR3 is CASTTSGMWETQYF. For the CDR3, the DNA is TGTGCCAGCACGACTAGTGGGATGTGGGAGACCCAGTACTTC.

Written as DNA, the CDR3 is TGTGCCAGTAGTATAGGAGACAGGGGTAGGTACGAGCAGTACTTC. This codes for CASSIGDRGRYEQYF. V and J are TRBV19 and TRBJ2-7; TRBD1 aligns across 8 bases. With V trimmed by 1 base and J by 4 bases, 6 bases remained unmatched. CDR3 length equals 15 residues. Per germline, CDR1 LNHDA and CDR2 SQIVND (reference sequence).

The chain employs TRBV9 and TRBJ1-1, with 10 bases identical to TRBD1. CDR3 length equals 16 residues. V dropped 3 bases and J dropped 5; count of bases not matched to a gene: 10. Germline V gene sequence: CDR1 SGDLS, CDR2 YYNGEE. This CDR3 is CASSARYGTGVTEAFF. The CDR3 DNA reads TGTGCCAGCAGCGCCCGCTACGGGACAGGGGTAACTGAAGCTTTCTTT. Supplemented by reference TRBV9 and TRBJ1-1, the full variable domain reads DSGVTQTPKHLITATGQRVTLRCSPRSGDLSVYWYQQSLDQGLQFLIQYYNGEERAKGNILERFSAQQFPDLHSELNLSSLELGDSALYFCASSARYGTGVTEAFFGQGTRLTVV.

This clone was seen once. The V and J genes are TRBV12-3 or TRBV12-4 and TRBJ1-2; TRBD1 is a possible D gene (5 bases). V lost 5 bases, J lost 4 bases, and 11 bases lay in between. This CDR3 has 13 residues. CDR3 region: CASSPQGGYGYTF. CDR3 DNA sequence: TGTGCCAGCAGTCCTCAGGGAGGCTATGGCTACACCTTC.

The chain couples TRBV11-2 to TRBJ1-2; possible D gene TRBD1, 5 bases. The CDR3 runs 13 residues. Trimming cost V 5 bases and J 5 bases, with 12 bases left between them. Per the germline V gene, CDR1 is SGHAT and CDR2 is FQNNGV. The CDR3 sequence: CASSHDRNYGYTF. Here the CDR3 DNA reads TGTGCCAGCAGCCACGACAGAAATTATGGCTACACCTTC.

The chain carries TRBV5-6 and TRBJ1-6; 7 nucleotides agree with TRBD1. With 4 bases clipped from V and 6 bases from J, the junction kept 7 bases outside the gene matches. Germline V lookup: CDR1 SGHDT, CDR2 YYEEEE. The CDR3 is 15 amino acids. The CDR3 DNA reads as TGTGCCAGCAGCCCCCCACAGGGGCGTAATTCACCCCTCCACTTT. It is translated as CASSPPQGRNSPLHF.

The V and J genes are TRBV5-6 and TRBJ2-3; D gene ambiguous. V shed 0 bases and J shed 1 base, with 3 bases lying between them. CDR1 and CDR2 from the germline V gene are SGHDT and YYEEEE. The CDR3 covers 13 residues. The CDR3 loop is CASSLGRTDTQYF. In DNA, the CDR3 is TGTGCCAGCAGCTTGGGGCGCACAGATACGCAGTATTTT.

The V gene is TRBV10-3, the J gene TRBJ2-6; 8 bases are a match to TRBD1. This CDR3 comprises 18 residues. With V trimmed by 4 bases and J by 1 base, 9 bases remained unmatched. Germline values: CDR1 ENHRY, CDR2 SYGVKD. CDR3 DNA: TGTGCCATCAGTGGTTATAGGACAGGGCTTTCTGGGGCCAACGTCCTGACTTTC. Its protein is CAISGYRTGLSGANVLTF.